The 27 T cell receptor beta chains below come from one sample, sequenced in a study of shared clonotypes between healthy human individuals. Libraries were prepared by immunoSEQ multiplex PCR; TCRdb keeps only in-frame clonotypes and omits some of them. The sample consists of 2 million to 2.5 million clones, 85% to 95% of them appearing once. Sequencing was done on a sample of naive CD4+ T cells from PBMCs. Subset here: CD45RA+ positively selected. These receptors came from a man aged 18 to 29 in good health. Some clones in this sample may be carry-over from other donors' samples.

The chain carries TRBV28 and TRBJ1-5, with a tentative D call TRBD1 (5 bases). V lost 11 bases and J lost 6, with 14 bases in between. The CDR3 extends over 12 amino acids. The germline V gene encodes CDR1 MDHEN and CDR2 SYDVKM. CDR3 residues: CAQGAGGQPQHF. The CDR3 DNA is TGTGCCCAGGGAGCCGGGGGTCAGCCCCAGCATTTT.

The chain combines TRBV27 with TRBJ2-1, with D possibly being TRBD2 (7 bases). Germline V gene lookup returns CDR1 MNHEY and CDR2 SMNVEV (reference sequence). The CDR3 runs 16 residues. V was trimmed by 5 bases and J by 0 bases, leaving 14 bases between them. DNA for the CDR3: TGTGCCAGCAGTACTATAAGGGGGGGCTCCTACAATGAGCAGTTCTTC. Residues: CASSTIRGGSYNEQFF.

This sequence joins TRBV18 and TRBJ1-2; D may be TRBD1 (6 bases). CDR3 length: 14 amino acids. In germline, CDR1 is KGHSH, CDR2 LQKENI. V was cut by 2 bases and J by 4 bases, with 11 bases left in between. In nucleotides, the CDR3 is TGTGCCAGCTCACCATACAGGGAGGGCTATGGCTACACCTTC. Protein: CASSPYREGYGYTF.

Notes on this clone: The sample has other DNA sequences that encode this CDR3 too. The CDR3 DNA reads as TGCGCCAGCAGCTTGGCAAGGGGAGACACTGAAGCTTTCTTT. It yields the protein CASSLARGDTEAFF. This chain links TRBV5-1 with TRBJ1-1; maybe TRBD1 (5 bases). CDR1 and CDR2 from the germline V gene are SGHRS and YFSETQ. The V and J ends lost 0 bases and 3 bases respectively, with 9 bases between them. The CDR3 consists of 14 residues.

The chain carries TRBV4-1 and TRBJ2-5; TRBD2 agrees at 10 bases. The germline V gene encodes CDR1 MGHRA and CDR2 YSYEKL. The CDR3 sequence is 18 residues long. J lost 4 bases, V lost 1 base, and 12 bases had no gene match. For the CDR3, the DNA is TGCGCCAGCAGCCAAGGGGCCCTCAGCGGGGGGGTGTCAGAGACCCAGTACTTC. Amino acid sequence: CASSQGALSGGVSETQYF.

The chain has TRBV28 and TRBJ1-2; D remains ambiguous. This CDR3 region has 13 residues. Trimming removed 3 bases from V and 4 bases from J, with 9 bases in between. CDR1 is MDHEN, CDR2 SYDVKM, per germline. CDR3 bases: TGTGCCAGCAGTTTCGACCGGGGCTATGGCTACACCTTC. Protein: CASSFDRGYGYTF.

This chain uses TRBV30 with TRBJ2-5; TRBD1 is a possible D gene (6 bases). Germline CDR1 and CDR2: GTSNPN and SVGIG (reference sequence). Trimming shortened V by 4 bases and J by 2 bases, and 14 bases separated the two germline ends. The CDR3 is 14 residues long. The DNA of the CDR3 is TGTGCCTGGAATGACAGGAGCCCGCAAGAGACCCAGTACTTC. Protein: CAWNDRSPQETQYF.

This sequence joins TRBV10-3 and TRBJ2-7, with D possibly matching TRBD2 (5 bases). Germline V gene sequence: CDR1 ENHRY, CDR2 SYGVKD. The V and J ends lost 2 bases and 0 bases respectively, with 8 bases between them. The CDR3 sequence is 14 residues long. Here the CDR3 DNA reads TGTGCCATCAGTGAGAAGAGGGACTCCTACGAGCAGTACTTC. The encoded protein is CAISEKRDSYEQYF.

The rearrangement joins TRBV7-9 to TRBJ1-5; 8 positions agree with TRBD1. V was clipped by 3 bases and J by 2 bases; unmatched bases: 3. The CDR3 sequence is 15 residues long. The V gene's germline CDR1 is SEHNR and CDR2 FQNEAQ (reference sequence). CDR3 loop: CASSFGQGRNQPQHF. CDR3 in DNA: TGTGCCAGCAGCTTCGGACAGGGACGCAATCAGCCCCAGCATTTT.

CDR3 DNA sequence: TGCGCCAGCAGCTTCTTAGGGGGTGGCACTGAAGCTTTCTTT. Translated, it gives CASSFLGGGTEAFF. V usage is TRBV5-1 and J usage is TRBJ1-1; perhaps TRBD1 as D (6 bases). The CDR3 spans 14 residues. Germline V gene data show CDR1 as SGHRS and CDR2 as YFSETQ. V was shortened by 2 bases and J by 4 bases, with 12 bases between the two germline ends.

The CDR3 here is CASSFAGALSYEQYF. The CDR3 DNA sequence: TGTGCCAGCAGTTTCGCAGGGGCCCTCTCCTACGAGCAGTACTTC. The chain is built from TRBV27 and TRBJ2-7; D possibly corresponds to TRBD1 (6 bases). Germline values: CDR1 MNHEY, CDR2 SMNVEV (reference sequence). This CDR3 region has 15 residues. The V gene lost 3 bases and the J gene lost 0 bases, with 12 bases spanning the gap.

CDR3 bases: TGCGCCAGCAGCTTGACCGCGGGAGGTGGTGAGCAGTTCTTC. Its protein is CASSLTAGGGEQFF. The V and J genes are TRBV5-1 and TRBJ2-1; TRBD2 matches at 8 bases. The CDR3 spans 14 residues. The trim removed 1 base at V and 9 bases at J, leaving 6 bases unmatched. Germline loops: CDR1 SGHRS, CDR2 YFSETQ.

This clone was seen more than once but under ten times. The J gene is TRBJ2-3, the V gene TRBV5-1; D possibly corresponds to TRBD1 (6 bases). V gave up 4 bases and J gave up 2 bases, with 14 bases separating them. There are 15 residues in the CDR3. Germline CDR1 reads SGHRS; CDR2 reads YFSETQ. The CDR3 nucleotides are TGCGCCAGCAGCCCACCGGACAGATCCACAGATACGCAGTATTTT. Translating it yields CASSPPDRSTDTQYF.

On this clone itself: Distinct nucleotide sequences in the sample also encode this CDR3. The J gene is TRBJ2-7, the V gene TRBV7-3, with 7 bases lining up with TRBD2. The CDR3 consists of 14 residues. V dropped 4 bases and J dropped 2; count of bases not matched to a gene: 5. Germline CDR1 reads SGHTA; CDR2 reads FQGTGA. CDR3 sequence: CASSSQAGPYEQYF. The CDR3 bases are TGTGCCAGCAGCTCTCAAGCGGGACCCTACGAGCAGTACTTC.

The chain has TRBV5-4 and TRBJ2-7; TRBD1 matches at 9 bases. The CDR3 is made up of 13 amino acids. Germline V lookup: CDR1 SGHNT, CDR2 YYREEE (reference sequence). V was clipped by 0 bases and J by 6 bases; unmatched bases: 1. The CDR3 region is CASSLEQGAEQYF. The CDR3 region has the DNA TGTGCCAGCAGCTTGGAACAGGGGGCCGAGCAGTACTTC.

This chain links TRBV7-2 with TRBJ2-5; the match to TRBD1 covers 10 bases. CDR1 and CDR2 (germline): SGHTA, FQGNSA. Trimming removed 5 bases from V and 4 bases from J; junction bases left unmatched: 4. The CDR3 covers 14 residues. The CDR3 coding sequence is TGTGCCAGCAGCGTTGACAGGGGGCCAGAGACCCAGTACTTC. Amino acids: CASSVDRGPETQYF.

V usage is TRBV7-8 and J usage is TRBJ1-2; no clear D. The CDR3 is 15 amino acids. V lost 4 bases and J lost 4, with 16 bases in between. Germline V gene data show CDR1 as SGHVS and CDR2 as FQNEAQ. The CDR3 region is CASSSRAPPGYGYTF. As DNA, the CDR3 is TGTGCCAGCAGCTCAAGGGCCCCCCCGGGCTATGGCTACACCTTC. The whole variable domain, filled in from reference TRBV7-8 and TRBJ1-2, reads GAGVSQSPRYKVAKRGQDVALRCDPISGHVSLFWYQQALGQGPEFLTYFQNEAQLDKSGLPSDRFFAERPEGSVSTLKIQRTQQEDSAVYLCASSSRAPPGYGYTFGSGTRLTVV.

CDR3 sequence (DNA): TGTGCCAGCATGAGCGGGAGGGTCTACAATGAGCAGTTCTTC. This sequence encodes CASMSGRVYNEQFF. The chain carries TRBV28 and TRBJ2-1; TRBD2 aligns across 10 bases. Germline CDR1 MDHEN, CDR2 SYDVKM. CDR3 length: 14 amino acids. The V gene end was trimmed by 7 bases and the J gene end by 3 bases; junction bases not matched to a gene: 3.

The rearrangement uses TRBV5-1 and TRBJ1-1; D uncertain. The CDR3 consists of 14 residues. V was cut by 0 bases and J by 1 base, with 7 bases left in between. CDR1 and CDR2 (germline): SGHRS, YFSETQ. This chain's CDR3 is CASSLEWRNTEAFF. CDR3 nucleotide sequence: TGCGCCAGCAGCTTGGAATGGAGGAACACTGAAGCTTTCTTT.

This chain joins TRBV11-3 and TRBJ2-5, with 10 bases matching TRBD1. TRBJ2-7 explains the end of the DNA better; the J call may be wrong. Germline V gene data show CDR1 as SGHNT and CDR2 as YENEEA. CDR3 length: 15 amino acids. CDR3 DNA sequence: TGTGCCAGCAGCTTAGGGACAGGGGGATCCTACGAGCAGTACTTC. Translated, it gives CASSLGTGGSYEQYF.

J is TRBJ2-7 and V is TRBV6-1; D is ambiguous. The V gene lost 7 bases and the J gene lost 6 bases, with 13 bases spanning the gap. In germline, CDR1 is MNHNS, CDR2 SASEGT. This CDR3 is built from 12 residues. The CDR3 here is CASTAWSAEQYF. In nucleotides, the CDR3 is TGTGCCAGCACGGCTTGGTCGGCCGAGCAGTACTTC.

Written as DNA, the CDR3 is TGTGCCAGCAGCCGGGGGGGACAGGGTACCTACGAGCAGTACTTC. It specifies CASSRGGQGTYEQYF. The rearrangement uses TRBV7-7 and TRBJ2-7; D possibly corresponds to TRBD1 (9 bases). The CDR3 consists of 15 residues. Germline lookup yields CDR1 SSHAT and CDR2 FNYEAQ (reference sequence). With 5 bases removed from V and 2 bases from J, the gap between germline ends came to 16 bases.

This sequence joins TRBV5-6 and TRBJ2-7; tentatively, D is TRBD1 or TRBD2 (5 bases each). V was trimmed by 3 bases and J by 6 bases, leaving 10 bases between them. Germline loops: CDR1 SGHDT, CDR2 YYEEEE. The CDR3 has 12 residues. The CDR3 reads CASSWETAEQYF. The CDR3 nucleotides read TGTGCCAGCAGCTGGGAGACAGCCGAGCAGTACTTC. Looking up the rest from reference TRBV5-6 and TRBJ2-7 gives the full variable domain: DAGVTQSPTHLIKTRGQQVTLRCSPKSGHDTVSWYQQALGQGPQFIFQYYEEEERQRGNFPDRFSGHQFPNYSSELNVNALLLGDSALYLCASSWETAEQYFGPGTRLTVT.

This chain connects TRBV4-3 to TRBJ1-6; D gene uncertain. The CDR3 loop spans 15 amino acids. V was shortened by 0 bases and J by 6 bases, with 9 bases between the two germline ends. Germline V CDR1 and CDR2: LGHNA, YSLEER. The CDR3: CASSQEFTVNSPLHF. Written as DNA, the CDR3 is TGCGCCAGCAGCCAAGAATTCACCGTTAATTCACCCCTCCACTTT.

On this clone: In the same sample, other DNA sequences code for this CDR3. DNA for the CDR3: TGTGCCAGCAGCTTGTCGAGGGGATACGAGCAGTACTTC. It codes for CASSLSRGYEQYF. The chain joins TRBV7-3 to TRBJ2-7; D could derive from TRBD1 or TRBD2 (5 bases each). In germline, CDR1 is SGHTA, CDR2 FQGTGA. This CDR3 region has 13 residues. V lost 3 bases to trimming and J lost 4 bases, with 10 bases between them.

The sample holds a few counts of this clone. The V and J genes are TRBV28 and TRBJ1-1; D gene uncertain. Germline V lookup: CDR1 MDHEN, CDR2 SYDVKM. V gave up 6 bases and J gave up 6 bases, with 20 bases separating them. This CDR3 has 15 residues. The CDR3 DNA reads as TGTGCCAGCAGCCAAGGTGGCTTCAGTTCCGCTGAAGCTTTCTTT. It specifies CASSQGGFSSAEAFF. Full variable domain (missing parts from reference TRBV28 and TRBJ1-1): DVKVTQSSRYLVKRTGEKVFLECVQDMDHENMFWYRQDPGLGLRLIYFSYDVKMKEKGDIPEGYSVSREKKERFSLILESASTNQTSMYLCASSQGGFSSAEAFFGQGTRLTVV.

The chain has TRBV19 and TRBJ1-5; D is perhaps TRBD1 (5 bases). Germline CDR1 LNHDA, CDR2 SQIVND (reference sequence). With 5 bases removed from V and 9 bases from J, the gap between germline ends came to 14 bases. The CDR3 loop spans 13 amino acids. CDR3 sequence: CASSSDNFLPQHF. CDR3 nucleotides: TGTGCCAGTAGTTCGGACAATTTTTTGCCCCAGCATTTT.